These 10 T cell receptor beta chains were all obtained from the same sample, sequenced in a study of early T cells in non-severe SARS-CoV-2 infection. TCRdb called the 5' RACE reads again in MiXCR, with one record for every CDR3 protein. The data show tens of thousands of distinct CDR3 sequences, around 10% seen once. The sample here was whole blood, taken at baseline. These receptors were collected from an adult who was a healthcare worker with PCR-confirmed SARS-CoV-2 infection or an uninfected control (not recorded which).

This clonotype was recorded a few times. V usage is TRBV9 and J usage is TRBJ1-5, with D tentatively TRBD1 (5 bases). Between the trimmed V and J ends, which lost 4 bases and 1 base, there was a span of 12 bases. Germline V lookup: CDR1 SGDLS, CDR2 YYNGEE. The CDR3 consists of 15 residues. This CDR3 is CASSSDGGSNQPQHF. The CDR3 DNA reads as TGTGCCAGCAGCTCAGACGGGGGAAGCAATCAGCCCCAGCATTTT.

This clonotype was recorded a few times. J is TRBJ2-3 and V is TRBV6-6, with TRBD2 identical over 9 bases. Germline V gives CDR1 MNHNY, CDR2 SVGAGI (reference sequence). The CDR3 sequence is 15 residues long. The ends lost 5 bases at V and 2 bases at J; junction bases unmatched: 5. The CDR3 DNA reads as TGTGCCAGCAGTCCGCTAGCGGGAAACACAGATACGCAGTATTTT. Encoded protein: CASSPLAGNTDTQYF.

The V call is TRBV3-1, the J call TRBJ1-2, with 7 bases identical to TRBD1. CDR1 is LGHDT and CDR2 is YNNKEL in the germline V gene (reference sequence). CDR3 length equals 14 residues. Trimming cost V 5 bases and J 4 bases; bases outside gene matches: 7. The CDR3 sequence is CASSKGQVAYGYTF. The CDR3 coding sequence is TGTGCCAGCAGCAAAGGACAGGTGGCCTATGGCTACACCTTC.

There are a few counts of this clonotype. Here the CDR3 reads CVTGVSYNEQFF. The CDR3 DNA reads as TGTGTAACAGGTGTCTCCTACAATGAGCAGTTCTTC. The chain couples TRBV12-3 or TRBV12-4 to TRBJ2-1; the D gene is possibly TRBD1 (5 bases). The CDR3 consists of 12 residues.

The rearrangement links TRBV7-3 to TRBJ2-7; maybe TRBD1 (6 bases). The V end lost 4 bases, the J end lost 5 bases, and 18 bases lay between the germline ends. Germline values: CDR1 SGHTA, CDR2 FQGTGA. The CDR3 has 15 residues. CDR3 sequence (DNA): TGTGCCAGCAGCTATGGAACAGGGAGACAGAACGAGCAGTACTTC. It translates to CASSYGTGRQNEQYF.

This clonotype was counted a few times. J is TRBJ2-1 and V is TRBV2, with D possibly called TRBD1 or TRBD2 (5 bases each). CDR1 and CDR2 from the germline V gene are SNHLY and FYNNEI. Deletions cut 5 bases from V and 2 bases from J, with 10 bases between. The CDR3 runs 14 residues. CDR3 protein: CASSRDPAYNEQFF. CDR3 DNA: TGTGCCAGCAGTCGGGACCCAGCCTACAATGAGCAGTTCTTC.

J is TRBJ1-5 and V is TRBV6-5; D is uncertain. Per germline, CDR1 MNHEY and CDR2 SVGAGI. The V end was cut by 6 bases, the J end by 4 bases, with 10 bases between. The CDR3 sequence is 13 residues long. The DNA of the CDR3 is TGTGCCAGCAGACTGGACGGGAATCAGCCCCAGCATTTT. Protein product: CASRLDGNQPQHF.

The rearrangement uses TRBV5-4 and TRBJ2-1; 9 positions agree with TRBD2. The J segment lost 15 bases and the V segment lost 4 bases, leaving 17 bases of the junction unmatched. In germline, CDR1 is SGHNT, CDR2 YYREEE (reference sequence). The CDR3 has 15 amino acids. The CDR3: CASSAASGEAPVLFF. The CDR3 bases are TGTGCCAGCAGCGCCGCTAGCGGGGAGGCCCCGGTCCTGTTCTTC.

This clonotype was counted many times. This sequence joins TRBV6-6 and TRBJ2-1, with 12 bases matching TRBD2. The CDR3 is made up of 16 amino acids. J was trimmed by 5 bases and V by 5 bases; bases with no gene match: 7. In germline, CDR1 is MNHNY, CDR2 SVGAGI (reference sequence). Written as DNA, the CDR3 is TGTGCCAGCAGTCTAGCGGGAGGGCGCTACCACAATGAGCAGTTCTTC. Its translation is CASSLAGGRYHNEQFF.

This clonotype was counted a few times. The V and J genes are TRBV7-2 and TRBJ2-3; tentatively, D is TRBD1 (6 bases). Between the trimmed V and J ends, which lost 5 bases and 0 bases, there was a span of 9 bases. The CDR3 sequence is 14 residues long. The V gene's germline CDR1 is SGHTA and CDR2 FQGNSA. The CDR3 DNA reads as TGTGCCAGCAGCCTGGACAGAAGCACAGATACGCAGTATTTT. Translated: CASSLDRSTDTQYF.